What follows describes a single T cell receptor beta chain. Antigen unknown. Once RNA had been extracted, it was reverse transcribed into cDNA to act as the sequencing template. Some clones are missing from TCRdb's copy, which holds only in-frame ones; the method was immunoSEQ multiplex PCR. The sample records 150,000 or so clones, approximately 60% being singletons. The germline V gene encodes CDR1 SQVTM and CDR2 ANQGSEA. This CDR3 is 13 amino acids long. The V end lost 7 bases, the J end lost 1 base, and 13 bases lay between the germline ends. The sample originates from a study of CD8+ T cells in alopecia areata. Study results and caveats: Scalp samples also yield sequences of resident alphabeta T cells from normal skin. Lesional scalp displayed greater clonality than normal scalp, most notably in alopecia totalis/universalis.

This chain joins TRBV29-1 and TRBJ1-1; a weak D match, TRBD1 (5 bases). The sequence was collected from a human donor in good health. The specimen was CD4+ T cells sorted from blood. The CDR3 DNA follows: TGCAGCGCAGGGCGGGGCGCGAACACTGAAGCTTTCTTT. It translates to CSAGRGANTEAFF.